The clone carrying this TCR beta chain was observed a handful of times. The sample belongs to a study of blood T cells in healthy people across ages. Primers used in a second PCR of about 7 to 12 cycles were a sample-barcoded 5' primer and a J-beta primer mix. A template-switch adaptor that had 12 random nucleotides put a tag on each cDNA molecule. TCRdb re-called the 5' RACE reads through MiXCR, storing one row per CDR3 protein. This repertoire shows about 1.1 million distinct CDR3 sequences, 35% to 45% found once; its top ten account for about an eighth. The CDR3 is made up of 15 amino acids. Germline V gene lookup returns CDR1 DFQATT and CDR2 SNEGSKA (reference sequence). V lost 6 bases and J 5 bases, leaving 21 bases between the germline ends.

The chain carries TRBV20-1 and TRBJ2-3; D possibly corresponds to TRBD2 (6 bases). The sequencing sample was made of blood. This sequence originates from a man aged 18 to 30 in good health. CDR3 sequence (DNA): TGCAGTGCGCATCGGCCGGGACTTAAAGGAGATACGCAGTATTTT. Its translation: CSAHRPGLKGDTQYF.